Following are 3 T cell receptor beta chains from one sample sequenced in a study of shared clonotypes between healthy human individuals. The table came from immunoSEQ multiplex PCR; TCRdb's copy has only in-frame clones and leaves some out. In the table there are around 700,000 clones, 72% of which are singletons. The sample comprised memory CD4+ T cells sorted from blood. The sample's subset: CD45RA-negative fraction. These receptors all come from a woman aged 30 to 39 in good health.

The chain uses TRBV28 and TRBJ2-2; 7 bases match TRBD1. The germline gives CDR1 MDHEN, CDR2 SYDVKM. The CDR3 length is 15 residues. V shed 6 bases, J shed 1 base, and the junction held 5 bases outside the gene matches. In nucleotides, the CDR3 is TGTGCCAGCAGCCCGACAGGGAGGAACACCGGGGAGCTGTTTTTT. It yields the protein CASSPTGRNTGELFF.

The V gene is TRBV9, the J gene TRBJ2-1; TRBD2 matches at 11 bases. CDR1 and CDR2 (germline): SGDLS, YYNGEE. The trim removed 0 bases at V and 6 bases at J, leaving 8 bases unmatched. This CDR3 spans 17 amino acids. The CDR3 here is CASSVDLAGGRANEQFF. CDR3 coding DNA: TGTGCCAGCAGCGTAGATCTAGCGGGAGGCCGGGCCAATGAGCAGTTCTTC.

A single count supports this clone. The chain carries TRBV27 and TRBJ2-7, with D tentatively TRBD1 (6 bases). Trimming stripped 6 bases from V and 2 bases from J, with 17 bases between. The CDR3 runs to 15 residues. Germline V gives CDR1 MNHEY, CDR2 SMNVEV (reference sequence). CDR3 amino acids: CASSDSTDRTYEQYF. The CDR3 DNA reads as TGTGCCAGCAGCGACTCAACGGACAGAACCTACGAGCAGTACTTC.